Listed below are T cell receptor beta chains from one sample, sequenced in a study of T cells in Graves' hyperthyroidism and ophthalmopathy. One entry per CDR3 protein results from TCRdb running MiXCR on the multiplex PCR reads. Of about 500,000 distinct CDR3 sequences listed, 40% to 55% are singletons. Specimen: peripheral blood or thyroid tissue (not recorded which). These receptors all come from an adult woman with Graves' disease, either hyperthyroidism or ophthalmopathy (not recorded which). CDR3s include the opening cysteine and the closing phenylalanine or tryptophan. A D gene is named only where the DNA matches it firmly. Clone sizes are given selectively: once, few, many, or a class where the clone is expanded.

>TRBV24-1|TRBJ2-7|13|TRBD2|many
TGTGCCACTAGTAGCGGGAGTAGCTACGAGCAGTACTTC
CATSSGSSYEQYF
>TRBV10-3|TRBJ2-5|19|TRBD2|NA
TGTGCCATCAGCCGCGTCGGGACTAGCGGGAGAGGAGAGCAAGAGACCCAGTACTTC
CAISRVGTSGRGEQETQYF
>TRBV20-1|TRBJ2-6|15|NA|many
TGCAGTGCCAGTACAGGAAGGTTTGGGGCCAACGTCCTGACTTTC
CSASTGRFGANVLTF
>TRBV20-1|TRBJ1-2|13|TRBD1|NA
TGCAGTGCTACCAGGGGGGGGAGCTATGGCTACACCTTC
CSATRGGSYGYTF
>TRBV7-2|TRBJ1-5|15|NA|NA
TGTGCCATTCGTGGCGGAGGAGGTCACAATCAGCCCCAGCATTTT
CAIRGGGGHNQPQHF
>TRBV10-3|TRBJ2-3|15|TRBD2|many
TGTGCCATCAGAGGACTAGCGACTAGCACAGATACGCAGTATTTT
CAIRGLATSTDTQYF
>TRBV12-3/TRBV12-4|TRBJ2-7|14|NA|few
TGTGCCAGCAGTTTTGGGTCGGGGTTCGACGAGCAGTACTTC
CASSFGSGFDEQYF
>TRBV7-9|TRBJ2-2|19|TRBD2|many
TGTGCCAGCAGCCCTAGACGAGACAGGCGGGAGGCGGTCACCGGGGAGCTGTTTTTT
CASSPRRDRREAVTGELFF
>TRBV7-2|TRBJ2-7|12|NA|few
TGTGCCCGCAAAACGAGATTGGGAGAGCAGTACTTC
CARKTRLGEQYF
>TRBV29-1|TRBJ2-2|16|NA|NA
TGCAGCGTTGAAAAGGGGGTCACGGGACAAGGCGGGGAGCTGTTTTTT
CSVEKGVTGQGGELFF
>TRBV11-2|TRBJ2-2|16|TRBD2|NA
TGTGCCAGCAGTCCCGGGACTAGCGCTATTGCCGGGGAGCTGTTTTTT
CASSPGTSAIAGELFF
>TRBV7-8|TRBJ2-7|15|TRBD2|many
TGTGCCAGCAGCCCTCTAGCGGGAGGTACCTACGAGCAGTACTTC
CASSPLAGGTYEQYF
>TRBV5-1|TRBJ1-4|14|NA|few
TGCGCCAGCAGCTTGACAGGTCCCGGGGAAAAACTGTTTTTT
CASSLTGPGEKLFF
>TRBV7-2|TRBJ1-4|16|TRBD1|many
TGTGCCAGCAGCTTCCCGGGACAGGGGGCGAACGAAAAACTGTTTTTT
CASSFPGQGANEKLFF
>TRBV5-1|TRBJ2-7|15|TRBD1|NA
TGCGCCAGCAGCTTGGTCCGGACAGGGTTAGACGAGCAGTACTTC
CASSLVRTGLDEQYF
>TRBV20-1|TRBJ1-5|16|NA|NA
TGCAGTGCTAGAGTCCAACAGGTACTTAGCAATCAGCCCCAGCATTTT
CSARVQQVLSNQPQHF
>TRBV6-5|TRBJ1-2|14|TRBD1|many
TGTGCCAGCAGCGCGACGACAGGGGGTAATGGCTACACCTTC
CASSATTGGNGYTF
>TRBV7-2|TRBJ2-7|15|TRBD2|NA
TGTGCCAGCAGCCGTTCCGGGGCTAGCGGGGGGGAGCAGTACTTC
CASSRSGASGGEQYF
>TRBV29-1|TRBJ2-5|15|TRBD2|few
TGCAGCGTTGGTACTAGCGGGCAGTACCAAGAGACCCAGTACTTC
CSVGTSGQYQETQYF
>TRBV2|TRBJ2-5|18|TRBD2|NA
TGTGCCAGCAGTGCTAGGACTAGCGGGGGGCTCCTAAAAGAGACCCAGTACTTC
CASSARTSGGLLKETQYF
>TRBV20-1|TRBJ1-2|14|NA|few
TGCAGTGCTAGAGGGACGGTCTTTGGCTATGGCTACACCTTC
CSARGTVFGYGYTF
>TRBV3-1|TRBJ2-7|13|TRBD2|many
TGTGCCAGCAGTCGGACTAGCGGCTACGAGCAGTACTTC
CASSRTSGYEQYF
>TRBV7-9|TRBJ2-7|16|NA|NA
TGTGCCAGCAGCTTAGCGCGGGCGGGACCGACCTACGAGCAGTACTTC
CASSLARAGPTYEQYF
>TRBV7-2|TRBJ2-7|12|NA|NA
TGTGCCAGCAAAGTCTTGTCCTACGAGCAGTACTTC
CASKVLSYEQYF
>TRBV7-9|TRBJ2-7|11|TRBD2|NA
TGTGCCGGTGGGGGGGCCTACGAGCAGTACTTC
CAGGGAYEQYF
>TRBV29-1|TRBJ1-1|14|TRBD1|NA
TGCAGCGTTCTCCCCGGGACAGGGGGCCGGCTGGCTTTCTTT
CSVLPGTGGRLAFF
>TRBV28|TRBJ1-4|15|NA|NA
TGTGCCAGCAGTTTGATGACAGGCACTAATGAAAAACTGTTTTTT
CASSLMTGTNEKLFF
>TRBV19|TRBJ1-2|12|NA|once
TGTGCCACTTACCAGACAGGCACGGGTATCACCTTC
CATYQTGTGITF
>TRBV5-1|TRBJ1-1|14|NA|many
TGCGCCAGCAGCCCCGAGGACAGCATATTTGAAGCTTTCTTT
CASSPEDSIFEAFF
>TRBV7-9|TRBJ2-7|16|NA|few
TGTGCCAGCAGTCCCCCAAGAACGGCAGGGCGCTACGAGCAGTACTTC
CASSPPRTAGRYEQYF
>TRBV3-1|TRBJ1-2|12|NA|NA
TGTGCCACTCAAGTGGCTAACTATGGCTACACCTTC
CATQVANYGYTF
>TRBV19|TRBJ1-5|15|TRBD1|many
TGTGCCAGTATTCCGACAGGGGGGAGCAATCAGCCCCAGCATTTT
CASIPTGGSNQPQHF
>TRBV7-9|TRBJ2-2|16|NA|NA
TGTGCCAGCAGCCCCGGGGGACCTACGGGCACCGGGGAGCTGTTTTTT
CASSPGGPTGTGELFF
>TRBV7-9|TRBJ2-7|15|TRBD2|NA
TGTGCCAGCAGCGTTGGATGTTGCGGGAGGGGCGAGCAGTACTTC
CASSVGCCGRGEQYF
>TRBV29-1|TRBJ2-1|14|TRBD2|once
TGCAGCGCGCCCAGCGGGAGAACTTACAATGAGCAGTTCTTC
CSAPSGRTYNEQFF
>TRBV14|TRBJ2-2|15|NA|few
TGTGCCAGCAGCCAATGGGTTCAGAACACCGGGGAGCTGTTTTTT
CASSQWVQNTGELFF